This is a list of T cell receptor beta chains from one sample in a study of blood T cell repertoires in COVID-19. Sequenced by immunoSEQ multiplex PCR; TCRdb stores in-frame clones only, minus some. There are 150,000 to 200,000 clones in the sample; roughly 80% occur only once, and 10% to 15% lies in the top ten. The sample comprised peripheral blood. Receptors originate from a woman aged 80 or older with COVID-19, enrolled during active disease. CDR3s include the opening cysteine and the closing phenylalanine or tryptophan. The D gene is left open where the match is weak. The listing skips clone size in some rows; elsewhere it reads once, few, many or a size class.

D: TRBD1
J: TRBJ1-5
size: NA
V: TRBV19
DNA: TGTGCCAGTAGTATTTTCAGGGGGAGCAATCAGCCCCAGCATTTT
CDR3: CASSIFRGSNQPQHF

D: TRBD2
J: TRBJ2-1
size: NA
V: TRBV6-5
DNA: TGTGCCAGCAGTTCACTAGCGGGAGGGACCTACAATGAGCAGTTCTTC
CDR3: CASSSLAGGTYNEQFF

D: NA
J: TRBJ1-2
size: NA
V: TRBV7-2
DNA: TGTGCCAGCAGCTCACGGGGAGACTATGGCTACACCTTC
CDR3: CASSSRGDYGYTF

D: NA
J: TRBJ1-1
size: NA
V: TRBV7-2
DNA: TGTGCCAGCAGCTACTGGAGGGGGGGAGGCTACACTGAAGCTTTCTTT
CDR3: CASSYWRGGGYTEAFF

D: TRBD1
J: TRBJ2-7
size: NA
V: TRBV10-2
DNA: TGCGCCAGCAGTGAGTCATACAGGGGCCCACCCCCCTACGAGCAGTACTTC
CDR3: CASSESYRGPPPYEQYF

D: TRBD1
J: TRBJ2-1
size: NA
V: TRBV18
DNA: TGTGCCAGCTCACCACTCGGACAGGGGGTCAATGAGCAGTTCTTC
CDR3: CASSPLGQGVNEQFF

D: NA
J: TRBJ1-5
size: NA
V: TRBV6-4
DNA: TGTGCCAGCAGTGAGCACCGGGGTCAGCCCCAGCATTTT
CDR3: CASSEHRGQPQHF

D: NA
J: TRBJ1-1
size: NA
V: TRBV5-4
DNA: TGTGCCAGCAGCCTGAGAGGACTCACTGAAGCTTTCTTT
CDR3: CASSLRGLTEAFF

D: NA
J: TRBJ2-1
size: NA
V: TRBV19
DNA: TGTGCCAGTAGTATCGACGGACTGAATGAGCAGTTCTTC
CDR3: CASSIDGLNEQFF

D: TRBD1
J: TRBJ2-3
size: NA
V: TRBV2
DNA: TGTGCCAGCAGTGTCTTAGAGACAGGGGTGACAGATACGCAGTATTTT
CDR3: CASSVLETGVTDTQYF

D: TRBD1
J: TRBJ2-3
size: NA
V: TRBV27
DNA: TGTGCCAGCAGTTTATTGGGGCAGGGGGCGACGGAGGATACGCAGTATTTT
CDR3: CASSLLGQGATEDTQYF

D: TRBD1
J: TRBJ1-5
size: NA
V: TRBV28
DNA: TGTGCCAGCAGTTTATTAGCCCCGACAGGGCATAGGAATCAGCCCCAGCATTTT
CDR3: CASSLLAPTGHRNQPQHF

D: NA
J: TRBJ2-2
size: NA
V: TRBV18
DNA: TGTGCCAGCTCACCACCTCTCGGGGAGCTGTTTTTT
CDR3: CASSPPLGELFF

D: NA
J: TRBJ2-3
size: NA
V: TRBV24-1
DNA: TGTGCCACCAGTGACATGGACATTAAGGGCACAGATACGCAGTATTTT
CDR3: CATSDMDIKGTDTQYF

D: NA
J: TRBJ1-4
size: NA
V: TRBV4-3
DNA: TGCGCCAGCAGCCAAGATGGAGGGTCTTGGTCTAATGAAAAACTGTTTTTT
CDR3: CASSQDGGSWSNEKLFF

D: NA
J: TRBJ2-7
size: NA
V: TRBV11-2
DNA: TGTGCCAGCAGCTTCTCTCCAGGGAACGACGAGCAGTACTTC
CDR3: CASSFSPGNDEQYF

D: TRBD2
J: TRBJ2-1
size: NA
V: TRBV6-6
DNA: TGTGCCAGCAGTCAACTAGCGGGGGGAATTATCTACAATGAGCAGTTCTTC
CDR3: CASSQLAGGIIYNEQFF

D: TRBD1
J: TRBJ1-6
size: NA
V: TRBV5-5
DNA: TGTGCCAGCAGCCCGGGGCCAGGGGGAGCGGATTCACCCCTCCACTTT
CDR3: CASSPGPGGADSPLHF

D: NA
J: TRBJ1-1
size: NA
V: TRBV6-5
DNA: TGTGCCAGCAGTTACGGGGGGTGGAACACTGAAGCTTTCTTT
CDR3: CASSYGGWNTEAFF

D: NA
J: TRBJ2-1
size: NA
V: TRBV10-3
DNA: TGTGCCATCAGTGAGTCCCGGGGAGGAGCGGGTAGGGGCAATGAGCAGTTCTTC
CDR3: CAISESRGGAGRGNEQFF

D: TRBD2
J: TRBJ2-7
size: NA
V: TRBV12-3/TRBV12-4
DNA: TGTGCCAGCAGTTTAGATTTAGCGGGGGAGCAGTACTTC
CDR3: CASSLDLAGEQYF

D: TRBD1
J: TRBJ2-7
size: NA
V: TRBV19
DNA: TGTGCCAGTAGTCTGAGACAGGGTGCCCCCTACGAGCAGTACTTC
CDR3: CASSLRQGAPYEQYF

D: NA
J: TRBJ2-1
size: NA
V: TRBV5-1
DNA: TGCGCCAGCAGCTTGGTAGTCGGGAGTTCTTACAATGAGCAGTTCTTC
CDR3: CASSLVVGSSYNEQFF

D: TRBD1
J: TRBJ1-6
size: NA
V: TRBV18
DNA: TGTGCCAGCTCCCGACAGGGGGCGTTCGATTCACCCCTCCACTTT
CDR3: CASSRQGAFDSPLHF

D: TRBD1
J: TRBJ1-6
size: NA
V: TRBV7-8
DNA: TGTGCCAGCAGCTTAAGTAGACAGGGGTACTCTTCACCCCTCCACTTT
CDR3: CASSLSRQGYSSPLHF

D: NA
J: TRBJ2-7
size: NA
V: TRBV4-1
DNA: TGCGCCAGCAGCCAAGGACCCTTCGGCGGCGGGCCCTACGAGCAGTACTTC
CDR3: CASSQGPFGGGPYEQYF

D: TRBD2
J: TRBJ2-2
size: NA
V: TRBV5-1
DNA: TGCGCCAGCAGCTTGGTAATAGCGGGGAGCTACACCGGGGAGCTGTTTTTT
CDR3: CASSLVIAGSYTGELFF

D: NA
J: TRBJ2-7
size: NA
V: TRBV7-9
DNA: TGTGCCAGCAGCCACGTTGCGTACGAATACGAGCAGTACTTC
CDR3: CASSHVAYEYEQYF

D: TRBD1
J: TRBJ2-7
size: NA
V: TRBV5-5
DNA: TGTGCCAGCAGCTTGCGGGGGACAGGGTACGAGCAGTACTTC
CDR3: CASSLRGTGYEQYF

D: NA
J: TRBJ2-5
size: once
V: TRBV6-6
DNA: TGTGCCAGCAGCCTTAGCGGCCAAGAGACCCAGTACTTC
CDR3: CASSLSGQETQYF

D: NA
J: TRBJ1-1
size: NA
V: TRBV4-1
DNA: TGCGCCAGCAGCCAGACAGAGAACACTGAAGCTTTCTTT
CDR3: CASSQTENTEAFF

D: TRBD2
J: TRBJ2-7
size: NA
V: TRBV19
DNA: TGTGCCAGTCAAAAGCGGGGGACCGACGAGCAGTACTTC
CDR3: CASQKRGTDEQYF

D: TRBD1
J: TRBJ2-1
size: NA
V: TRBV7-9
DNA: TGTGCCAGCAGCGACAGGGTCTCCTACAATGAGCAGTTCTTC
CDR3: CASSDRVSYNEQFF

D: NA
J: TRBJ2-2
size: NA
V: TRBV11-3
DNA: TGTGCCAGCAGCAGCAGGGGGGCAGACACCGGGGAGCTGTTTTTT
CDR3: CASSSRGADTGELFF

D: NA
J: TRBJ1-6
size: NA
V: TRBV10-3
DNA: TGTGCCATCAGTGAGTGGGGGGGGAGAGATTCACCCCTCCACTTT
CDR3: CAISEWGGRDSPLHF

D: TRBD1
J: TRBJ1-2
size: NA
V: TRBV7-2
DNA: TGTGCCAGCAGCCTAGGGGGACAGGCCCCCTATGGCTACACCTTC
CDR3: CASSLGGQAPYGYTF

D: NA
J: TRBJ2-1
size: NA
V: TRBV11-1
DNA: TGTGCCAGCAGCTTAAATCAGGAAGATGAGCAGTTCTTC
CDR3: CASSLNQEDEQFF

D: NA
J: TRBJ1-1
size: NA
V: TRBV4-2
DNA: TGTGCCAGCAGCCACCCCGGGTACGGGGGACGGGACACTGAAGCTTTCTTT
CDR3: CASSHPGYGGRDTEAFF

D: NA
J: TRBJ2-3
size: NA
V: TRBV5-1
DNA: TGCGCCAGCAGCTTGGTGCAGGGCACAGATACGCAGTATTTT
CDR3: CASSLVQGTDTQYF